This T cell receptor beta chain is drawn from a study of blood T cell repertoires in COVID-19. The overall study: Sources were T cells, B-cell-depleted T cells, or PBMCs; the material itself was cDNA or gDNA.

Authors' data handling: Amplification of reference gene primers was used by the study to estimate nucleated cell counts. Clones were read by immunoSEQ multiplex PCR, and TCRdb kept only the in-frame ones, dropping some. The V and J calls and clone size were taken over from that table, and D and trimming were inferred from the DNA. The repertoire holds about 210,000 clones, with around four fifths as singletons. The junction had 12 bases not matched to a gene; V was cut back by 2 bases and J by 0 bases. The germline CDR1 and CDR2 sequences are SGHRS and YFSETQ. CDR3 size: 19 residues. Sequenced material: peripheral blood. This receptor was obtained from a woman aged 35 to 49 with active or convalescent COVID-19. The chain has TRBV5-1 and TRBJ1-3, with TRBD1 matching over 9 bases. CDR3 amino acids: CASSFVLTTGGNSGNTIYF. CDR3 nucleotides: TGCGCCAGCAGCTTTGTTCTAACGACAGGGGGGAACTCTGGAAACACCATATATTTT.